This TCR beta chain was obtained from a study of cytomegalovirus exposure and HLA in healthy donors. Regarding the study as a whole: Reports indicated that the classifier achieved high specificity and sensitivity in diagnosing cytomegalovirus status. An analysis that came later showed most CMV-associated TCR beta chains appearing HLA-restricted. TCR beta V- and J-gene trimming was later associated with a missense DCLRE1C variant. Reportedly, fewer N-insertions than the approximately 650-donor mean appeared in an Asian-associated ancestry cluster in a later analysis.

PCR used 60 Vbeta primers and 13 Jbeta primers. Generated by immunoSEQ multiplex PCR, the TCRdb table keeps only in-frame clones and is missing some. The sample gives 100,000 to 150,000 clones, roughly 80% of which show up once; more than 3% is in the top ten. Germline CDR1 reads SGHTA; CDR2 reads FQGNSA. Trimming took 5 bases from V and 5 from J; bases not matched to a gene: 10. The CDR3 contains 15 residues. A single count supports this clone. No antigen is known for it. The sample comprised PBMCs. This clonotype was sampled from a woman aged 45-65 years in good health and CMV-seronegative. J is TRBJ1-2 and V is TRBV7-2, with 8 positions matching TRBD1. Here the CDR3 reads CASSVLTGGGYGYTF. As DNA, the CDR3 is TGTGCCAGCAGCGTACTTACAGGGGGTGGGTATGGCTACACCTTC. The full variable domain, its missing parts supplied by reference TRBV7-2 and TRBJ1-2, is GAGVSQSPSNKVTEKGKDVELRCDPISGHTALYWYRQSLGQGLEFLIYFQGNSAPDKSGLPSDRFSAERTGGSVSTLTIQRTQQEDSAVYLCASSVLTGGGYGYTFGSGTRLTVV.